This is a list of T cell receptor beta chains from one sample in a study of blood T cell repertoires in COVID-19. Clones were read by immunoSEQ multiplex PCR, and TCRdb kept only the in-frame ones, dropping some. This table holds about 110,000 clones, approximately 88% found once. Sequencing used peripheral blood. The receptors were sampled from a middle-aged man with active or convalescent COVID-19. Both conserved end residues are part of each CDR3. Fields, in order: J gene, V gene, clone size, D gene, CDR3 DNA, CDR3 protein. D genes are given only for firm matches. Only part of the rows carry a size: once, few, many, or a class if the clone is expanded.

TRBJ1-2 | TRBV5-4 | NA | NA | TGTGCCAGCAGCTCCTGGGACTCCTATGGCTACACCTTC | CASSSWDSYGYTF
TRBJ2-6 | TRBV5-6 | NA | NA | TGTGCCAGCAGTCCTACAGGGTCCGGGGCCAACGTCCTGACTTTC | CASSPTGSGANVLTF
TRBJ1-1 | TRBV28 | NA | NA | TGTGCCAGCGTAAACAGGGCTTTGAACACTGAAGCTTTCTTT | CASVNRALNTEAFF
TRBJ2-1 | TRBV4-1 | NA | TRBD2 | TGCGCCAGCAGCCAAGATAAGACTAGCGGGAGCAATGAGCAGTTCTTC | CASSQDKTSGSNEQFF
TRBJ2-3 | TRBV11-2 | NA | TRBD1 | TGTGCCAGCAGCTTTGGGATAGACAGGGCCACAGATACGCAGTATTTT | CASSFGIDRATDTQYF
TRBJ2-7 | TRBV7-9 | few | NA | TGTGCCAGCAGCCCGTACTGGGAGCAGTACTTC | CASSPYWEQYF
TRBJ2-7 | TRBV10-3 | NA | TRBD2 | TGTGCCATCAGTGCACAGCGGGAGGGCTACGAGCAGTACTTC | CAISAQREGYEQYF
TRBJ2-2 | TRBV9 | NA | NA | TGTGCCAGCAGCGTAACAGGTTCCACCGGGGAGCTGTTTTTT | CASSVTGSTGELFF
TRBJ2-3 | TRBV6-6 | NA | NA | TGTGCCAGCAGACTCGATTGGACAGACCCCACAGATACGCAGTATTTT | CASRLDWTDPTDTQYF
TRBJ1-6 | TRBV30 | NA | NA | TGTGCCTGGAGTGGACAGGTTAGGTCACCCCTCCACTTT | CAWSGQVRSPLHF
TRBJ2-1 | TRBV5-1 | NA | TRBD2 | TGCGCCAGCACGCCCCTTGGGGGAGGGCCACGGGAGCAGTTCTTC | CASTPLGGGPREQFF
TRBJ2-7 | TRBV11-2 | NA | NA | TGTGCCAGCGGCGGACAGATCTACGAGCAGTACTTC | CASGGQIYEQYF
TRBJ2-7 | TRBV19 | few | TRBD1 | TGTGCCAGTAGTTTCACAGGGGCCCTCAGCTACGAGCAGTACTTC | CASSFTGALSYEQYF
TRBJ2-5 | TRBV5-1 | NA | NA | TGCGCCAGCAGCCCGGAGGACGGCCTTCGGGAGACCCAGTACTTC | CASSPEDGLRETQYF
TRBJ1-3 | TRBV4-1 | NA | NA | TGCGCCAGCAGCCAGCGACCGTCAGGGGAACTCTCTGGAAACACCATATATTTT | CASSQRPSGELSGNTIYF
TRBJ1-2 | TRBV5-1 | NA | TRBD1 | TGCGCCAGCAGCTCGACAGGGAACTATGGCTACACCTTC | CASSSTGNYGYTF
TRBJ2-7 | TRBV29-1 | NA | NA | TGCAGCGTTGAAGGGACAGCCTCCTACGAGCAGTACTTC | CSVEGTASYEQYF